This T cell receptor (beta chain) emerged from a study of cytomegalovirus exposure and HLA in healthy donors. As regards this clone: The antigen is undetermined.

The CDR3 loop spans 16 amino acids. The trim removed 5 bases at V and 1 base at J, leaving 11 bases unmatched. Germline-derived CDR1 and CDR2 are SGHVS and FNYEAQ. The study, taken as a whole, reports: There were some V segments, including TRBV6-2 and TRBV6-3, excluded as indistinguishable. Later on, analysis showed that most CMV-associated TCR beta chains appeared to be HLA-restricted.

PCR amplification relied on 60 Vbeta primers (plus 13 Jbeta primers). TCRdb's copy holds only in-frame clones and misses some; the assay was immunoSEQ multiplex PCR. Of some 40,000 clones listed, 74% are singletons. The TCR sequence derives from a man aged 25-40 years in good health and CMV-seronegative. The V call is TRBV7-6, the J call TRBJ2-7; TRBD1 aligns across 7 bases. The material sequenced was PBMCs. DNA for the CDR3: TGTGCCAGCAGCCCCCAGCCGGGACAGTTTTCCTACGAGCAGTACTTC. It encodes CASSPQPGQFSYEQYF.